A single count supports the clone carrying this T cell receptor (beta chain). Per the original data handling: Estimation of nucleated cell counts relied on the amplification of reference gene primers. Data came from immunoSEQ multiplex PCR; TCRdb stores just in-frame clones and leaves some out. The D gene and trimming were derived from the DNA, and the V and J assignments and clone size from that table. Of about 340,000 clones listed, about 88% are singletons. The source of the sample is a study of blood T cell repertoires in COVID-19. Study background: The origin of the acute and convalescent COVID-19 samples was the United States, Italy and Spain. From T cells, B-cell-depleted T cells, or PBMCs came the material, which was cDNA or gDNA.

Patients at the Seattle site were enrolled during active infection and followed longitudinally. The sequenced sample consisted of peripheral blood. This TCR derives from a woman in her 70s with COVID-19, enrolled during active disease.

CDR3 nucleotides: TGCGCCAGCAGCTTGGGCTGGGGACAGGGAAACTATGGCTACACCTTC. Its protein product is CASSLGWGQGNYGYTF. The chain recombines TRBV5-1 with TRBJ1-2, with TRBD1 matching over 9 bases. V was clipped by 0 bases and J by 2 bases; unmatched bases: 5. The CDR3 length is 16 residues. Germline V gene lookup returns CDR1 SGHRS and CDR2 YFSETQ.